Each of the 29 T cell receptor beta chains below was sequenced from the same sample in a study of OX40 agonist ivuxolimab in advanced cancers. Generated by immunoSEQ multiplex PCR, the TCRdb table keeps only in-frame clones and is missing some. The table has 69,000 or so clones, roughly nine tenths seen once. The starting material was CD4+ or CD8+ T cells sorted from blood, obtained in a trial of the OX40 agonist ivuxolimab. Receptors originate from an adult with an advanced solid tumor such as melanoma, head and neck, liver or kidney cancer.

The chain employs TRBV7-2 and TRBJ1-1; no reliable D call. This CDR3 contains 17 residues. Per germline, CDR1 SGHTA and CDR2 FQGNSA. Trimming pared 1 base from V and 0 bases from J, leaving 15 bases between. This CDR3 is CASSLVGGTRLNTEAFF. The DNA of the CDR3 is TGTGCCAGCAGCTTAGTCGGAGGAACCAGGCTGAACACTGAAGCTTTCTTT.

The rearrangement uses TRBV27 and TRBJ1-1; 7 positions match TRBD1. This CDR3 contains 15 residues. The V gene end was trimmed by 5 bases and the J gene end by 0 bases; junction bases not matched to a gene: 6. Germline CDR1 reads MNHEY; CDR2 reads SMNVEV (reference sequence). The CDR3 DNA sequence: TGTGCCAGCAGTCCCCAGGGACAGCTGAACACTGAAGCTTTCTTT. Residues: CASSPQGQLNTEAFF.

The V call is TRBV9, the J call TRBJ2-7; D possibly corresponds to TRBD2 (7 bases). The CDR3 runs 16 residues. The germline V and J ends were trimmed by 4 bases and 4 bases, with 21 bases remaining between them. Germline V lookup: CDR1 SGDLS, CDR2 YYNGEE. The CDR3 DNA reads as TGTGCCAGCAGCCCCGAGGGGGGGGGCGCGATTTACGAGCAGTACTTC. This gives the protein CASSPEGGGAIYEQYF.

J is TRBJ2-7 and V is TRBV15; TRBD1 aligns across 9 bases. Germline V gene data show CDR1 as LNHNV and CDR2 as YYDKDF (reference sequence). Losses at the gene ends were 4 bases for V and 5 bases for J; bases not matched to a gene: 9. The CDR3 extends over 15 amino acids. CDR3: CATSIWTGARNEQYF. The CDR3 nucleotides are TGTGCCACCAGCATATGGACAGGGGCACGCAACGAGCAGTACTTC.

The chain has TRBV4-1 and TRBJ2-2, with TRBD2 matching over 7 bases. V shed 8 bases and J 4 bases; nucleotides not matched to a gene: 13. CDR3 length equals 16 residues. Germline CDR1 MGHRA, CDR2 YSYEKL. The DNA for the CDR3 is TGCGCCAGCGGGGTGACTAGCCCGCGAGGCACCGGGGAGCTGTTTTTT. This sequence encodes CASGVTSPRGTGELFF.

V is TRBV27 and J is TRBJ2-7, with D unresolved. CDR3 length: 14 amino acids. The V gene lost 1 base and the J gene lost 6 bases, with 13 bases spanning the gap. Germline loops: CDR1 MNHEY, CDR2 SMNVEV (reference sequence). CDR3 residues: CASSLYGIGAEQYF. CDR3 in DNA: TGTGCCAGCAGTTTATATGGGATCGGAGCCGAGCAGTACTTC.

This sequence joins TRBV6-6 and TRBJ1-2; tentative D call: TRBD1 (6 bases). This CDR3 has 12 amino acids. Looked up from germline, CDR1 is MNHNY and CDR2 is SVGAGI (reference sequence). The V and J ends lost 6 bases and 8 bases respectively, with 13 bases between them. This CDR3 is CASRAGDYGYTF. The CDR3 DNA sequence: TGTGCCAGCAGGGCAGGGGATTACGGCTACACCTTC.

The V and J genes are TRBV27 and TRBJ2-1, with 11 bases fitting TRBD1. Germline V lookup: CDR1 MNHEY, CDR2 SMNVEV (reference sequence). This CDR3 is built from 15 residues. V was clipped by 5 bases and J by 7 bases; unmatched bases: 7. CDR3 sequence: CASSPGQGVHNEQFF. As DNA, the CDR3 is TGTGCCAGCAGTCCGGGACAGGGGGTGCATAATGAGCAGTTCTTC.

This clone was detected a few times. This rearrangement joins TRBV11-2 to TRBJ2-3; D is ambiguous. V was shortened by 1 base and J by 2 bases, with 13 bases between the two germline ends. From germline, CDR1 is SGHAT and CDR2 FQNNGV. This CDR3 comprises 16 residues. Here the CDR3 reads CASSLGSGSHTDTQYF. CDR3 DNA: TGTGCCAGCAGCTTAGGGTCCGGTTCCCACACAGATACGCAGTATTTT.

CDR3 loop: CASGIGGNSPLHF. For the CDR3, the DNA is TGTGCCAGCGGAATCGGCGGGAATTCACCCCTCCACTTT. V usage is TRBV6-5 and J usage is TRBJ1-6; D gene unclear. Germline V gives CDR1 MNHEY, CDR2 SVGAGI. V was clipped by 8 bases and J by 7 bases, with 12 bases between them. The CDR3 consists of 13 residues.

The chain joins TRBV7-9 to TRBJ1-1; D might be TRBD1 (6 bases). Trimming took off 7 bases at V and 3 bases at J, with 15 bases between the two ends. CDR1 is SEHNR and CDR2 is FQNEAQ in the germline V gene (reference sequence). The CDR3 loop spans 14 amino acids. The CDR3 DNA is TGTGCCAGCATCCTTTGGACAGAATACACTGAAGCTTTCTTT. Translated: CASILWTEYTEAFF.

This sequence joins TRBV4-3 and TRBJ1-3; 8 bases agree with TRBD1. Germline CDR1 reads LGHNA; CDR2 reads YSLEER. V gave up 5 bases and J gave up 4 bases; unmatched junction bases: 7. The CDR3 sequence is 15 residues long. The CDR3 coding sequence is TGCGCCAGCAGCGTGGGGACAGGAGAAGGAAACACCATATATTTT. It encodes CASSVGTGEGNTIYF.

The J gene is TRBJ2-1, the V gene TRBV5-5; 9 bases are shared with TRBD1. V lost 4 bases and J lost 1; bases outside the gene matches: 6. The V gene's germline CDR1 is SGHKS and CDR2 YYEKEE (reference sequence). The CDR3 consists of 16 residues. The CDR3 protein is CASSLLGQGSYNEQFF. DNA for the CDR3: TGTGCCAGCAGCCTCCTGGGACAGGGTTCCTACAATGAGCAGTTCTTC.

The V gene is TRBV11-2, the J gene TRBJ2-7; a possible D gene is TRBD1 (6 bases). Germline V CDR1 and CDR2: SGHAT, FQNNGV. Trimming shortened V by 1 base and J by 3 bases, and 10 bases separated the two germline ends. CDR3 length equals 14 residues. CDR3: CASSLGGQNYEQYF. CDR3 bases: TGTGCCAGCAGCTTAGGGGGGCAGAACTACGAGCAGTACTTC.

V and J are TRBV19 and TRBJ2-1; D is perhaps TRBD2 (6 bases). V dropped 10 bases and J dropped 1 base, with 11 bases sitting between them. Germline loops: CDR1 LNHDA, CDR2 SQIVND (reference sequence). This CDR3 is 13 amino acids long. The CDR3 loop is CATSGLSYNEQFF. The CDR3 region has the DNA TGTGCCACCTCGGGACTTTCCTACAATGAGCAGTTCTTC.

As regards this clone: The germline gene is not matched at one end of the junction; a read error may be the cause. The chain combines TRBV9 with TRBJ2-1; 7 bases match TRBD2. Germline CDR1 SGDLS, CDR2 YYNGEE. The CDR3 is 16 amino acids. CDR3 residues: CASSENRDYSSNEQFF. CDR3 DNA: TGTGCCAGCAGCGAAAACCGGGACTACTCCTCCAATGAGCAGTTCTTC.

This clone has more than one count but fewer than ten. The chain uses TRBV30 and TRBJ1-4; TRBD1 matches at 8 bases. The germline gives CDR1 GTSNPN, CDR2 SVGIG (reference sequence). Losses at the gene ends were 1 base for V and 5 bases for J; bases not matched to a gene: 18. There are 19 residues in the CDR3. The CDR3 protein is CAWSEPPDRAWGGNEKLFF. CDR3 in DNA: TGTGCCTGGAGTGAACCACCGGACAGGGCGTGGGGTGGGAATGAAAAACTGTTTTTT.

The chain couples TRBV27 to TRBJ2-7, with D uncertain. CDR3 size: 11 residues. V was pared by 8 bases and J by 7 bases, with 12 bases between. Germline CDR1 and CDR2: MNHEY and SMNVEV (reference sequence). The DNA of the CDR3 is TGTGCCAGCTGGGCGTCCAGGGAGCAGTACTTC. This sequence encodes CASWASREQYF.

The chain is built from TRBV19 and TRBJ1-6, with D possibly matching TRBD1 (5 bases). The germline V and J ends were trimmed by 2 bases and 11 bases, with 13 bases remaining between them. Per germline, CDR1 LNHDA and CDR2 SQIVND (reference sequence). The CDR3 is 14 amino acids. DNA for the CDR3: TGTGCCAGTAGTATACAGGGCGAATATACACCCCTCCACTTT. This translates into CASSIQGEYTPLHF.

This clone was seen a single time. V usage is TRBV28 and J usage is TRBJ1-3, with D maybe TRBD1 (5 bases). The germline gives CDR1 MDHEN, CDR2 SYDVKM. This CDR3 comprises 15 residues. The ends were cut back, 4 bases at V and 0 bases at J, with 10 bases in the middle. CDR3 residues: CASSSDSASGNTIYF. The CDR3 DNA reads TGTGCCAGCAGTTCCGACAGCGCCTCTGGAAACACCATATATTTT.

The V and J genes are TRBV10-3 and TRBJ2-1; 10 nucleotides agree with TRBD1. Per the germline V gene, CDR1 is ENHRY and CDR2 is SYGVKD. This CDR3 has 16 amino acids. Trimming at V came to 3 bases and at J to 6 bases, leaving 8 bases not matched to a gene. CDR3 DNA sequence: TGTGCCATCAGTGACACCGGGACAGGGGAACTCAATGAGCAGTTCTTC. Protein product: CAISDTGTGELNEQFF.

CDR3 loop: CASTWGPNTEAFF. The CDR3 DNA reads as TGTGCCAGTACCTGGGGCCCGAACACTGAAGCTTTCTTT. The chain combines TRBV19 with TRBJ1-1, with D tentatively TRBD1 (5 bases). From germline, CDR1 is LNHDA and CDR2 SQIVND (reference sequence). The CDR3 is 13 amino acids. Deletions cut 7 bases from V and 1 base from J, with 10 bases between.

This clone was seen only once. J is TRBJ1-2 and V is TRBV19; D gene uncertain. Per the germline V gene, CDR1 is LNHDA and CDR2 is SQIVND (reference sequence). V was clipped by 7 bases and J by 7 bases, with 22 bases between them. The CDR3 is 15 residues long. In DNA form, the CDR3 reads TGTGCCAGTACCGAACGTGGGCAGACGTCGGGTGGCTACACCTTC. This codes for CASTERGQTSGGYTF.

The gene calls are TRBV5-4 and TRBJ2-3; D gene ambiguous. The ends were cut back, 1 base at V and 0 bases at J, with 9 bases in the middle. The germline V gene has CDR1 SGHNT and CDR2 YYREEE (reference sequence). The CDR3 has 15 amino acids. The DNA of the CDR3 is TGTGCCAGCAGCTTGATCGAGCAGAGCACAGATACGCAGTATTTT. Its translation is CASSLIEQSTDTQYF.

The chain links TRBV20-1 to TRBJ1-1; no clear D. Trimming stripped 3 bases from V and 7 bases from J, with 9 bases between. The CDR3 is 11 amino acids. Germline CDR1 is DFQATT and CDR2 is SNEGSKA (reference sequence). CDR3 sequence: CSASNPNEAFF. CDR3 DNA sequence: TGCAGTGCTAGTAATCCCAATGAAGCTTTCTTT.

This clone was counted once. V gene TRBV27 combines with J gene TRBJ2-7; D unclear. V was trimmed by 6 bases and J by 5 bases, leaving 11 bases between them. Germline V gene data show CDR1 as MNHEY and CDR2 as SMNVEV (reference sequence). The CDR3 extends over 12 amino acids. CDR3 nucleotide sequence: TGTGCCAGCAGCTCGCCCCCTGACGAGCAGTACTTC. It codes for CASSSPPDEQYF.

This clone was seen once. This chain links TRBV9 with TRBJ2-7; D gene uncertain. V dropped 3 bases and J dropped 5 bases, with 15 bases sitting between them. Germline lookup yields CDR1 SGDLS and CDR2 YYNGEE. This CDR3 has 14 amino acids. CDR3 DNA: TGTGCCAGCAGCGCCCGGGCCATAACCGACGAGCAGTACTTC. This sequence encodes CASSARAITDEQYF.

The genes are TRBV6-1 and TRBJ2-7; D call uncertain. Trimming cost V 5 bases and J 3 bases, with 14 bases left between them. The CDR3 consists of 14 residues. In germline, CDR1 is MNHNS, CDR2 SASEGT. CDR3 nucleotide sequence: TGTGCCAGCAGTCCGTTAAATACCTACTACGAGCAGTACTTC. Translating gives CASSPLNTYYEQYF.

J is TRBJ2-5 and V is TRBV7-9; 9 nucleotides align to TRBD1. Germline CDR1 reads SEHNR; CDR2 reads FQNEAQ (reference sequence). The CDR3 length is 14 residues. Trimming at V came to 3 bases and at J to 6 bases, leaving 5 bases not matched to a gene. The CDR3 spells CASSLGQGGKTQYF. The CDR3 DNA follows: TGTGCCAGCAGCTTGGGACAGGGAGGAAAGACCCAGTACTTC.